Below, 21 T cell receptor beta chains from the same sample are listed, as sequenced in a study of cytomegalovirus exposure and HLA in healthy donors. Primers for the PCR totalled 60 Vbeta and 13 Jbeta. Profiled with immunoSEQ multiplex PCR; TCRdb holds only in-frame clones, not every one. Here the sample spans around 170,000 clones, 60% to 85% being singletons. The sample was PBMCs. The receptors come from a man younger than 35 in good health and CMV-seronegative.

The chain is built from TRBV5-6 and TRBJ2-5; 7 bases align to TRBD2. Trimming at V came to 3 bases and at J to 4 bases, leaving 6 bases not matched to a gene. Germline V gives CDR1 SGHDT, CDR2 YYEEEE. The CDR3 sequence is 14 residues long. The CDR3 loop reads CASSSGGNPETQYF. DNA for the CDR3: TGTGCCAGCAGCTCCGGGGGGAACCCAGAGACCCAGTACTTC.

The chain employs TRBV6-5 and TRBJ2-1; 12 bases agree with TRBD2. Trimming took 6 bases from V and 8 from J; bases not matched to a gene: 8. The germline V gene encodes CDR1 MNHEY and CDR2 SVGAGI. This CDR3 is built from 15 residues. The CDR3 DNA reads as TGTGCCAGCAGCCCTAGCGGGAGGGGAATACATGAGCAGTTCTTC. It encodes CASSPSGRGIHEQFF.

This clone was recorded a few times. The chain recombines TRBV28 with TRBJ1-2; 8 nucleotides align to TRBD1. Trimming at V came to 6 bases and at J to 3 bases, leaving 12 bases not matched to a gene. There are 16 residues in the CDR3. Germline values: CDR1 MDHEN, CDR2 SYDVKM. The CDR3 reads CASSFLTGGEDYGYTF. As DNA, the CDR3 is TGTGCCAGCAGCTTTTTAACAGGGGGGGAAGACTATGGCTACACCTTC.

In DNA form, the CDR3 reads TGTGCCAGCAGAAGCAACACCGGGGAGCTGTTTTTT. Translation gives CASRSNTGELFF. The chain joins TRBV13 to TRBJ2-2, with no clear D. Germline V CDR1 and CDR2: PRHDT, FYEKMQ (reference sequence). This CDR3 contains 12 residues. Trimming took off 6 bases at V and 2 bases at J, with 4 bases between the two ends.

In this sample, this clone turned up once. This chain connects TRBV29-1 to TRBJ2-1; 8 nucleotides line up with TRBD1. CDR1 is SQVTM and CDR2 is ANQGSEA in the germline V gene. V was clipped by 5 bases and J by 4 bases; unmatched bases: 13. This CDR3 has 16 residues. The CDR3 nucleotides are TGCAGCGTTTCCTCTTTCGTGACAGGGGAATACAATGAGCAGTTCTTC. It codes for CSVSSFVTGEYNEQFF.

The chain has TRBV28 and TRBJ1-1, with 8 bases matching TRBD1. Germline V gene sequence: CDR1 MDHEN, CDR2 SYDVKM. This CDR3 region has 17 residues. V dropped 3 bases and J dropped 3; count of bases not matched to a gene: 12. The CDR3 coding sequence is TGTGCCAGCAGTTTCAACCCCGGGACAGGATGGGACACTGAAGCTTTCTTT. This sequence encodes CASSFNPGTGWDTEAFF.

The chain links TRBV5-1 to TRBJ2-6; 12 nucleotides match TRBD2. Looked up from germline, CDR1 is SGHRS and CDR2 is YFSETQ. The CDR3 is 18 amino acids. The ends lost 0 bases at V and 2 bases at J; junction bases unmatched: 3. The CDR3 DNA follows: TGCGCCAGCAGCTTGGCCGCTAGCGGGAGGGCTGGGGCCAACGTCCTGACTTTC. Protein product: CASSLAASGRAGANVLTF.

This rearrangement joins TRBV6-5 to TRBJ1-1; D gene uncertain. V shed 0 bases and J shed 5 bases, with 10 bases lying between them. The CDR3 has 14 amino acids. CDR1 is MNHEY, CDR2 SVGAGI, per germline. The CDR3 DNA reads TGTGCCAGCAGTTACTCGGTTATCGGTACTGAAGCTTTCTTT. This codes for CASSYSVIGTEAFF.

This clone was detected only a few times. The V and J genes are TRBV9 and TRBJ2-1, with D uncertain. Germline CDR1 is SGDLS and CDR2 is YYNGEE. The CDR3 consists of 13 residues. Trimming cost V 3 bases and J 6 bases, with 10 bases left between them. CDR3 sequence reads: CASSAPILNEQFF. CDR3 DNA: TGTGCCAGCAGCGCGCCCATACTCAATGAGCAGTTCTTC.

This chain connects TRBV5-4 to TRBJ2-3; 8 bases line up with TRBD2. V dropped 7 bases and J dropped 2; count of bases not matched to a gene: 6. The CDR3 is made up of 14 amino acids. Germline assignment: CDR1 SGHNT and CDR2 YYREEE (reference sequence). CDR3 nucleotide sequence: TGTGCCAGCGGCGGGGGGCCCTTCACAGATACGCAGTATTTT. Protein sequence: CASGGGPFTDTQYF.

The V call is TRBV19, the J call TRBJ2-1, with 7 bases aligning to TRBD2. Germline V gene lookup returns CDR1 LNHDA and CDR2 SQIVND (reference sequence). This CDR3 comprises 15 residues. V was pared by 5 bases and J by 10 bases, with 14 bases of the junction left unmatched. The CDR3 spells CASSQREIAAREQFF. The CDR3 coding sequence is TGTGCCAGTAGTCAGCGGGAAATAGCGGCAAGGGAGCAGTTCTTC.

The chain carries TRBV7-9 and TRBJ1-4; TRBD1 agrees at 9 bases. The CDR3 sequence is 15 residues long. Germline V lookup: CDR1 SEHNR, CDR2 FQNEAQ (reference sequence). Germline trimming cut 5 bases from V and 6 bases from J; bases unmatched to any gene: 7. The CDR3, as DNA: TGTGCCAGCAGCAGAGACAGGGGGTTTGATGAAAAACTGTTTTTT. Residues: CASSRDRGFDEKLFF.

The chain has TRBV29-1 and TRBJ2-2; 8 bases align to TRBD2. Trimming at V came to 6 bases and at J to 4 bases, leaving 7 bases not matched to a gene. This CDR3 region has 14 residues. Germline V CDR1 and CDR2: SQVTM, ANQGSEA. CDR3 sequence reads: CSVGGLVATGELFF. DNA for the CDR3: TGCAGCGTGGGGGGACTAGTGGCCACCGGGGAGCTGTTTTTT.

This clone has a handful of counts. The J gene is TRBJ1-5, the V gene TRBV6-5, with 10 bases fitting TRBD1. This CDR3 comprises 16 residues. The germline V gene has CDR1 MNHEY and CDR2 SVGAGI. The J segment lost 1 base and the V segment lost 4 bases, leaving 4 bases of the junction unmatched. The CDR3 DNA is TGTGCCAGCAGTTCCGCGGGACAGGGGAGCAATCAGCCCCAGCATTTT. This codes for CASSSAGQGSNQPQHF.

The chain combines TRBV19 with TRBJ1-4; TRBD1 might be the D (5 bases). CDR1 is LNHDA and CDR2 is SQIVND in the germline V gene (reference sequence). The CDR3 runs to 17 residues. Deletions cut 3 bases from V and 0 bases from J, with 14 bases between. The CDR3 coding sequence is TGTGCCAGTAGTATCGGCAGGGCCCTCCCAACTAATGAAAAACTGTTTTTT. This gives the protein CASSIGRALPTNEKLFF.

V and J are TRBV2 and TRBJ1-6; no clear D. V gave up 8 bases and J gave up 3 bases, with 8 bases separating them. The CDR3 sequence is 13 residues long. Per germline, CDR1 SNHLY and CDR2 FYNNEI. DNA of the CDR3: TGTGCCAGCGGACGGGGCTATAATTCACCCCTCCACTTT. Its translation is CASGRGYNSPLHF. The whole variable domain, remainder taken from reference TRBV2 and TRBJ1-6, is EPEVTQTPSHQVTQMGQEVILRCVPISNHLYFYWYRQILGQKVEFLVSFYNNEISEKSEIFDDQFSVERPDGSNFTLKIRSTKLEDSAMYFCASGRGYNSPLHFGNGTRLTVT.

The V call is TRBV5-4, the J call TRBJ2-3; weak D call: TRBD2 (6 bases). The germline CDR1 and CDR2 sequences are SGHNT and YYREEE (reference sequence). The CDR3 loop spans 15 amino acids. The ends were cut back, 1 base at V and 3 bases at J, with 12 bases in the middle. The CDR3: CASSLPGLATDTQYF. The CDR3 bases are TGTGCCAGCAGCTTGCCGGGGCTAGCGACAGATACGCAGTATTTT.

This clone was counted a few times. The chain couples TRBV6-1 to TRBJ1-1, with D possibly being TRBD1 (5 bases). Germline lookup yields CDR1 MNHNS and CDR2 SASEGT. There are 14 residues in the CDR3. Trimming removed 4 bases from V and 6 bases from J, with 15 bases in between. The CDR3: CASSGRSGNAEAFF. The CDR3 nucleotides are TGTGCCAGCAGTGGTCGATCAGGGAATGCTGAAGCTTTCTTT.

In this sample, this clone turned up once. This rearrangement joins TRBV20-1 to TRBJ1-2; D remains unclear. The germline CDR1 and CDR2 sequences are DFQATT and SNEGSKA (reference sequence). V lost 5 bases to trimming and J lost 7 bases, with 8 bases between them. The CDR3 loop spans 10 amino acids. CDR3 amino acids: CSASRGGYTF. DNA of the CDR3: TGCAGTGCTTCCCGAGGTGGCTACACCTTC.

This rearrangement joins TRBV19 to TRBJ2-3, with D possibly being TRBD1 (6 bases). V was pared by 3 bases and J by 2 bases, with 15 bases between. CDR1 LNHDA and CDR2 SQIVND come from the germline V gene (reference sequence). CDR3 size: 16 residues. In DNA, the CDR3 is TGTGCCAGTAGTATGTCAACAGGGTACCACACAGATACGCAGTATTTT. It translates to CASSMSTGYHTDTQYF.

The CDR3 spells CASSLGGGGTQYF. The CDR3 region has the DNA TGTGCCAGCAGCTTGGGGGGCGGGGGGACCCAGTACTTC. The chain links TRBV5-6 to TRBJ2-5; 7 nucleotides line up with TRBD2. Trimming at V came to 0 bases and at J to 7 bases, leaving 3 bases not matched to a gene. Per germline, CDR1 SGHDT and CDR2 YYEEEE. The length of the CDR3 is 13 residues.